This is a list of T cell receptor beta chains from one sample in a study of PD-1 blockade in classical Hodgkin lymphoma. Produced via immunoSEQ multiplex PCR; TCRdb's table is partial and in-frame only. The repertoire holds about 21,000 clones, with less than 80% as singletons. The sequenced sample was peripheral blood mononuclear cells (PBMCs), obtained at baseline. The receptors stem from a human donor with classical Hodgkin lymphoma. Both conserved end residues are part of each CDR3. Each record gives: V gene, J gene, D gene, clone size, CDR3 protein, CDR3 DNA. D genes are given only for firm matches. For some rows the clone size is stated as once, few or many, or as a class when expanded; others skip it.

V: TRBV5-4
J: TRBJ2-3
D: .
size: .
CDR3: CASSLDPPPTDTQYF
DNA: TGTGCCAGCAGCTTGGACCCTCCACCCACAGATACGCAGTATTTT

V: TRBV27
J: TRBJ1-5
D: .
size: few
CDR3: CASSETKGYSNQPQHF
DNA: TGTGCCAGCAGTGAGACTAAGGGCTATAGCAATCAGCCCCAGCATTTT

V: TRBV11-3
J: TRBJ1-1
D: .
size: few
CDR3: CASSLGPYTEAFF
DNA: TGTGCCAGCAGCTTGGGGCCTTACACTGAAGCTTTCTTT

V: TRBV4-3
J: TRBJ2-2
D: TRBD2
size: .
CDR3: CASSQVLAGEGGELFF
DNA: TGCGCCAGCAGCCAAGTTCTAGCGGGGGAGGGCGGGGAGCTGTTTTTT

V: TRBV11-2
J: TRBJ2-1
D: .
size: .
CDR3: CASSFYGGIHNEQFF
DNA: TGTGCCAGCAGCTTTTATGGAGGAATACACAATGAGCAGTTCTTC

V: TRBV7-9
J: TRBJ2-2
D: .
size: few
CDR3: CASSLGVADSLNTGELFF
DNA: TGTGCCAGCAGCTTAGGGGTGGCGGACAGCCTGAACACCGGGGAGCTGTTTTTT

V: TRBV28
J: TRBJ2-1
D: TRBD2
size: .
CDR3: CASSYPGLANVNEQFF
DNA: TGTGCCAGCAGTTACCCGGGACTAGCGAATGTTAATGAGCAGTTCTTC

V: TRBV5-6
J: TRBJ2-3
D: .
size: .
CDR3: CASSDPGLNTDTQYF
DNA: TGTGCCAGCAGCGATCCGGGCCTTAACACAGATACGCAGTATTTT

V: TRBV5-5
J: TRBJ1-3
D: TRBD1
size: .
CDR3: CASSFLDRAAGNTIYF
DNA: TGTGCCAGCAGCTTCCTCGACAGGGCGGCTGGAAACACCATATATTTT

V: TRBV2
J: TRBJ2-2
D: .
size: .
CDR3: CASSEGGELFF
DNA: TGTGCCAGCAGTGAAGGCGGGGAGCTGTTTTTT